This T cell receptor beta chain was profiled in a study of spatial heterogeneity in lung cancer. For the study at large: Tumor-region TCR transcript counts correlated strongly with a T cell module score from matched bulk RNA-seq. The average appearance count of each unique TCR and UMI combination in raw reads was more than 9.5.

Whole-study findings and limits: Within tumors, counts of expanded alpha and beta TCRs tracked tumor mutation counts.

This clonotype was picked up many times. Its antigen is unknown. Documented time point: sample taken at primary tumor resection. Sequencing was performed on whole RNA extracted from tumor and nontumor lung tissue, or from frozen PBMC, and the material was left unsorted. V lost 2 bases to trimming and J lost 6 bases; unmatched junction nucleotides: 4. Germline V CDR1 and CDR2: MDHEN, SYDVKM. CDR3 length: 15 amino acids. TCRdb used MiXCR to reprocess the 5' RACE reads, holding one entry per CDR3 protein. The profile shows about 13,000 distinct CDR3 sequences, less than 8% of them singletons. Material: lung tumor tissue, obtained at surgery. V gene TRBV28 combines with J gene TRBJ2-4; TRBD2 aligns across 10 bases. The source of this sequence is a female donor with early-stage non-small cell lung cancer. CDR3 protein: CASSLGTSALNIQYF. The CDR3 DNA sequence: TGTGCCAGCAGTTTAGGGACTAGCGCATTAAACATTCAGTACTTC.